Shown below are 10 T cell receptor beta chains from a single sample sequenced in a study of breast tumors, draining lymph nodes, adjacent tissues. Breast cancer patients provided tissue from their axillary draining lymph nodes. TCRdb itself ran the multiplex PCR reads through MiXCR, one entry per CDR3 protein. The profile shows about 200,000 distinct CDR3 sequences, approximately 31% of them singletons. Sequenced sample: axillary lymph node tissue. The receptors were gathered from a female donor with breast cancer. Some clones in this sample may be carry-over from other donors' samples.

The V call is TRBV30, the J call TRBJ1-5; the match to TRBD1 covers 8 bases. Per germline, CDR1 GTSNPN and CDR2 SVGIG (reference sequence). Trimming at V came to 1 base and at J to 5 bases, leaving 4 bases not matched to a gene. The CDR3 is made up of 14 amino acids. The CDR3 DNA is TGTGCCTGGAGTGGGACAGGGATCTATCAGCCCCAGCATTTT. Protein sequence: CAWSGTGIYQPQHF.

This clonotype showed up many times. The chain joins TRBV20-1 to TRBJ2-7; TRBD2 might be the D (5 bases). V was shortened by 0 bases and J by 0 bases, with 15 bases between the two germline ends. CDR1 DFQATT and CDR2 SNEGSKA come from the germline V gene (reference sequence). The CDR3 runs to 16 residues. The CDR3 DNA follows: TGCAGTGCTAGAGATCAGGACTTTCTGAGCTCCTACGAGCAGTACTTC. The encoded protein is CSARDQDFLSSYEQYF.

This clonotype was counted ten times or more. The V gene is TRBV2, the J gene TRBJ1-2; 12 bases match TRBD1. The germline gives CDR1 SNHLY, CDR2 FYNNEI. The CDR3 consists of 18 residues. The V segment lost 4 bases and the J segment 4 bases; nucleotides outside the gene matches: 13. As DNA, the CDR3 is TGTGCCAGCAGTGGCCGGGACAGGGGGCGCAGGGAGGCCTATGGCTACACCTTC. It yields the protein CASSGRDRGRREAYGYTF.

This clonotype was seen repeatedly, ten times or more. The genes are TRBV20-1 and TRBJ1-6; a weak D match, TRBD1 (5 bases). Per the germline V gene, CDR1 is DFQATT and CDR2 is SNEGSKA (reference sequence). V lost 3 bases to trimming and J lost 3 bases, with 12 bases between them. This CDR3 comprises 15 residues. CDR3 nucleotide sequence: TGCAGTGCTAGCGAGGGGACCGGCTATAATTCACCCCTCCACTTT. It encodes CSASEGTGYNSPLHF.

This clonotype was picked up a small number of times. The rearrangement links TRBV6-5 to TRBJ2-7, with a weak D call TRBD1 (6 bases). V was clipped by 5 bases and J by 6 bases, with 17 bases between them. Germline lookup yields CDR1 MNHEY and CDR2 SVGAGI. The CDR3 covers 14 residues. This chain's CDR3 is CASSRGQTRGEQYF. DNA of the CDR3: TGTGCCAGCAGTCGCGGACAGACCCGAGGCGAGCAGTACTTC.

The rearrangement joins TRBV6-6 to TRBJ2-5, with D perhaps matching TRBD2 (5 bases). The CDR3 loop spans 10 amino acids. Trimming stripped 8 bases from V and 11 bases from J, with 12 bases between. Germline V gives CDR1 MNHNY, CDR2 SVGAGI (reference sequence). In DNA form, the CDR3 reads TGTGCCAGCGGCAACCGGGGACAGTACTTC. It translates to CASGNRGQYF.

V gene TRBV19 combines with J gene TRBJ2-1; D remains unclear. Germline V gene data show CDR1 as LNHDA and CDR2 as SQIVND (reference sequence). Trimming pared 6 bases from V and 7 bases from J, leaving 10 bases between. This CDR3 contains 12 residues. The CDR3 is CASSQSVNEQFF. The CDR3 bases are TGTGCCAGTAGCCAGTCGGTTAATGAGCAGTTCTTC. The whole variable domain, remainder taken from reference TRBV19 and TRBJ2-1, is DGGITQSPKYLFRKEGQNVTLSCEQNLNHDAMYWYRQDPGQGLRLIYYSQIVNDFQKGDIAEGYSVSREKKESFPLTVTSAQKNPTAFYLCASSQSVNEQFFGPGTRLTVL.

As to this clonotype: One junction end disagrees with the germline gene, perhaps due to a read error. This rearrangement joins TRBV7-7 to TRBJ2-7, with a possible D match to TRBD1 (6 bases). The germline V gene has CDR1 SSHAT and CDR2 FNYEAQ (reference sequence). The length of the CDR3 is 15 residues. CDR3 protein: CASSLATGPSYEQYF. The CDR3 bases are TGTGCTAGCAGCTTAGCGACAGGTCCTTCCTACGAGCAGTACTTC.

This clonotype has at least ten counts. The rearrangement links TRBV7-9 to TRBJ2-2; D is tentatively TRBD1 or TRBD2 (5 bases each). Trimming left V 0 bases short and J 5 bases short, with 10 bases between. The CDR3 contains 15 residues. In germline, CDR1 is SEHNR, CDR2 FQNEAQ (reference sequence). CDR3 protein: CASSLAGVKTGELFF. The CDR3 DNA is TGTGCCAGCAGCTTAGCGGGGGTGAAGACCGGGGAGCTGTTTTTT.

This chain links TRBV18 with TRBJ1-4; D gene uncertain. From germline, CDR1 is KGHSH and CDR2 LQKENI. V was shortened by 3 bases and J by 0 bases, with 5 bases between the two germline ends. The CDR3 has 14 residues. Here the CDR3 DNA reads TGTGCCAGCTCACCGGGTGCAACTAATGAAAAACTGTTTTTT. It specifies CASSPGATNEKLFF.